The 18 T cell receptor beta chains below come from one sample, sequenced in a study of regulatory T cells in long-lasting Graves disease. Noted time point: newly diagnosed GD, antithyroid drugs for less than 3 months. The authors made the TCR library using RNA they extracted from PBMCs. Arm-PCR of CDR3 regions and iRepertoire HTBI primers were the basis on which TCR beta libraries were built. TCRdb used MiXCR to reprocess the multiplex PCR reads, holding one entry per CDR3 protein. This sample yields more than 350,000 distinct CDR3 sequences, of which 15% are seen a single time; approximately 15% belongs to the top ten. This same sample was also part of a study on T cells in Graves' hyperthyroidism and ophthalmopathy.

The material sequenced was peripheral blood mononuclear cells (PBMCs), taken at new diagnosis, from a patient treated with antithyroid drugs. The receptors were sampled from a woman in her thirties with Graves disease.

The chain links TRBV6-5 to TRBJ1-6; the D gene is possibly TRBD1 (5 bases). This CDR3 is built from 14 residues. V lost 0 bases, J lost 10 bases, and 10 bases lay in between. Germline lookup yields CDR1 MNHEY and CDR2 SVGAGI. CDR3 in amino acids: CASSYSSGQSPLHF. The CDR3, as DNA: TGTGCCAGCAGTTACTCCTCGGGGCAATCACCCCTCCACTTT.

In this sample, this clonotype turned up many times. The chain has TRBV11-2 and TRBJ2-3; 14 bases map to TRBD2. This CDR3 is 18 amino acids long. The germline gives CDR1 SGHAT, CDR2 FQNNGV. Germline trimming cut 5 bases from V and 4 bases from J; bases unmatched to any gene: 11. DNA of the CDR3: TGTGCCAGCAGCAAACAACCCCCGACTAGCGGGAGGGCAGATACGCAGTATTTT. Residues: CASSKQPPTSGRADTQYF. The full variable domain, rest sourced from reference TRBV11-2 and TRBJ2-3, is EAGVAQSPRYKIIEKRQSVAFWCNPISGHATLYWYQQILGQGPKLLIQFQNNGVVDDSQLPKDRFSAERLKGVDSTLKIQPAKLEDSAVYLCASSKQPPTSGRADTQYFGPGTRLTVL.

This chain uses TRBV10-3 with TRBJ1-2; TRBD1 might be the D (6 bases). The V and J ends lost 7 bases and 3 bases respectively, with 12 bases between them. CDR1 is ENHRY and CDR2 is SYGVKD in the germline V gene. This CDR3 contains 13 residues. This CDR3 reads CAITPRQDYGYTF. The CDR3 bases are TGTGCCATCACTCCCCGACAGGACTATGGCTACACCTTC.

This clonotype has ten or more counts. V gene TRBV20-1 combines with J gene TRBJ2-5; D possibly corresponds to TRBD2 (5 bases). The germline gives CDR1 DFQATT, CDR2 SNEGSKA (reference sequence). V shed 0 bases and J shed 0 bases, with 23 bases lying between them. This CDR3 comprises 19 residues. CDR3 residues: CSARDPRLGSTGNQETQYF. The CDR3 DNA sequence: TGCAGTGCTAGAGATCCCCGCCTCGGCTCAACCGGGAACCAAGAGACCCAGTACTTC.

This clonotype has just a few counts. The chain is built from TRBV7-3 and TRBJ2-1; 9 bases agree with TRBD2. The CDR3 is made up of 16 amino acids. Per germline, CDR1 SGHTA and CDR2 FQGTGA. The J segment lost 4 bases and the V segment lost 2 bases, leaving 6 bases of the junction unmatched. The DNA of the CDR3 is TGTGCCAGCAGCTTAGCCCCTGCGGGAGGGTACAATGAGCAGTTCTTC. Translation gives CASSLAPAGGYNEQFF.

This clonotype has a count of ten or more. The J gene is TRBJ2-7, the V gene TRBV2; 9 bases match TRBD2. This CDR3 comprises 16 residues. CDR1 is SNHLY and CDR2 is FYNNEI in the germline V gene. The J segment lost 0 bases and the V segment lost 4 bases, leaving 7 bases of the junction unmatched. The CDR3 bases are TGTGCCAGCAGTGTGGCTAGCGGGGTCAGCTCCTACGAGCAGTACTTC. Protein sequence: CASSVASGVSSYEQYF.

There are a few counts of this clonotype. CDR3 sequence: CASTLGSSYNEQFF. The CDR3 DNA reads as TGTGCCAGCACCTTGGGGAGCTCCTACAATGAGCAGTTCTTC. V usage is TRBV6-2 or TRBV6-3 and J usage is TRBJ2-1, with D perhaps matching TRBD2 (5 bases). Per germline, CDR1 MNHEY and CDR2 SVGEGT. CDR3 length: 14 residues. Trimming removed 7 bases at V and 0 bases at J, with 10 bases between.

In this sample, this clonotype turned up many times. The chain uses TRBV27 and TRBJ2-5, with unresolved D. V shed 6 bases and J shed 5 bases, with 10 bases lying between them. This CDR3 is 12 amino acids long. Germline V lookup: CDR1 MNHEY, CDR2 SMNVEV (reference sequence). The CDR3 protein is CASSPSGETQYF. CDR3 nucleotide sequence: TGTGCCAGCAGCCCCTCGGGCGAGACCCAGTACTTC.

Details on this clonotype: This may be a read error, as it is one base from a much larger clone. The V gene is TRBV11-3, the J gene TRBJ2-5; D tentatively fits TRBD1 or TRBD2 (5 bases each). Germline lookup yields CDR1 SGHNT and CDR2 YENEEA. V lost 3 bases and J 0 bases, leaving 8 bases between the germline ends. CDR3 length: 14 residues. CDR3 in DNA: TGTGCCAGCAGCTTGGGACGGTACCAAGAGACCCAGTACTTC. Translating it yields CASSLGRYQETQYF.

The sample holds many counts of this clonotype. The rearrangement links TRBV5-1 to TRBJ2-1, with 8 nucleotides matching TRBD2. The V gene end was trimmed by 4 bases and the J gene end by 4 bases; junction bases not matched to a gene: 4. Germline lookup yields CDR1 SGHRS and CDR2 YFSETQ. The CDR3 has 14 residues. This chain's CDR3 is CASSLTSGYNEQFF. The CDR3 region has the DNA TGCGCCAGCAGCCTTACTAGCGGTTACAATGAGCAGTTCTTC.

This clonotype has a handful of counts. The J gene is TRBJ2-3, the V gene TRBV4-1; 10 nucleotides agree with TRBD2. The CDR3 is 16 residues long. V lost 0 bases, J lost 6 bases, and 6 bases stayed unmatched. Germline V gene lookup returns CDR1 MGHRA and CDR2 YSYEKL. CDR3 amino acids: CASSQESGRAFDTQYF. CDR3 nucleotide sequence: TGCGCCAGCAGCCAAGAAAGCGGGAGGGCCTTTGATACGCAGTATTTT.

On this clonotype: The DNA is left out, because the CDR3 cannot be placed on it with certainty; the CDR3 is given as TCRdb lists it. The V call is TRBV7-9, the J call TRBJ1-2; the listed D gene, TRBD1, was not tested against the DNA. The CDR3 sequence runs 20 residues, both termini included. Looked up from germline, CDR1 is SEHNR and CDR2 is FQNEAQ (reference sequence). The CDR3 protein is CASSFYICSAPGTSNYGYTF.

The sample holds many counts of this clonotype. V gene TRBV7-6 combines with J gene TRBJ2-7; D gene unclear. CDR1 is SGHVS, CDR2 FNYEAQ, per germline. Trimming took off 1 base at V and 7 bases at J, with 8 bases between the two ends. The CDR3 consists of 12 residues. CDR3 residues: CASSLEGPEQYF. CDR3 DNA: TGTGCCAGCAGCTTAGAAGGTCCGGAGCAGTACTTC.

The sample holds a few counts of this clonotype. The chain joins TRBV29-1 to TRBJ2-6; possibly TRBD1 or TRBD2 for D (7 bases each). The CDR3 runs to 16 residues. V gave up 5 bases and J gave up 3 bases, with 17 bases separating them. The germline CDR1 and CDR2 sequences are SQVTM and ANQGSEA. CDR3 loop: CSVQGGVVGGANVLTF. The CDR3 DNA follows: TGCAGCGTTCAGGGGGGGGTGGTAGGTGGGGCCAACGTCCTGACTTTC.

The J gene is TRBJ2-3, the V gene TRBV15, with a possible D match to TRBD1 (6 bases). Between the trimmed V and J ends, which lost 3 bases and 4 bases, there was a span of 26 bases. Germline values: CDR1 LNHNV, CDR2 YYDKDF (reference sequence). The CDR3 spans 19 residues. As DNA, the CDR3 is TGTGCCACCAGCAGCTCCTTAACCCGGGACACGAATAGGGCAGATACGCAGTATTTT. Protein product: CATSSSLTRDTNRADTQYF.

The chain combines TRBV7-9 with TRBJ2-4, with D possibly TRBD1 on 5 matching bases. The germline CDR1 and CDR2 sequences are SEHNR and FQNEAQ (reference sequence). This CDR3 comprises 12 residues. The V end lost 1 base, the J end lost 14 bases, and 12 bases lay between the germline ends. CDR3 in DNA: TGTGCCAGCAGCTTAGATGATCACAGGAAGTACTTC. Amino acids: CASSLDDHRKYF.

This clonotype was recorded a few times. The chain links TRBV10-3 to TRBJ2-3; either TRBD1 or TRBD2 may fit D (5 bases each). Germline CDR1 ENHRY, CDR2 SYGVKD. Trimming left V 2 bases short and J 0 bases short, with 9 bases between. The CDR3 sequence is 15 residues long. CDR3 DNA sequence: TGTGCCATCAGTGAGGGGGGAGTCAGCACAGATACGCAGTATTTT. Amino acids: CAISEGGVSTDTQYF.

This clonotype was observed at least ten times. The chain combines TRBV27 with TRBJ2-3, with 10 bases aligning to TRBD2. Germline trimming cut 4 bases from V and 0 bases from J; bases unmatched to any gene: 13. Per the germline V gene, CDR1 is MNHEY and CDR2 is SMNVEV (reference sequence). The length of the CDR3 is 19 residues. CDR3 DNA sequence: TGTGCCAGCAGTTCCCCCGGGACTAGCGAAAGCCTTAGCACAGATACGCAGTATTTT. It is translated as CASSSPGTSESLSTDTQYF.